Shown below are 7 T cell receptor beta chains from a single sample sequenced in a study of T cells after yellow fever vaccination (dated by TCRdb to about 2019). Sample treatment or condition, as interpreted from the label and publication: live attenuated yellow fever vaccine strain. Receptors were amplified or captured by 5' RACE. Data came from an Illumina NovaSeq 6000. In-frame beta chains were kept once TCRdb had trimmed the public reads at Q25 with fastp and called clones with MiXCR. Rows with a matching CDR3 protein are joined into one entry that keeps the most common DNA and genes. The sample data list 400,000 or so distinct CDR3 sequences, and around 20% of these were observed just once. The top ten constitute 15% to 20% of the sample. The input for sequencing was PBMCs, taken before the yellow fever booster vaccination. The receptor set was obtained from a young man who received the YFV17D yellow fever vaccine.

CDR3 bases: TGTGCCAGCATACCCGATGGAGATCAGCCCCAGCATTTT. Translating it yields CASIPDGDQPQHF. The chain carries TRBV6-6 and TRBJ1-5; D is unresolved. The V and J ends lost 7 bases and 5 bases respectively, with 12 bases between them. Germline CDR1 and CDR2: MNHNY and SVGAGI (reference sequence). The CDR3 has 13 residues.

This CDR3 is CASSFTGPAQYF. The CDR3 region has the DNA TGTGCCAGCAGCTTTACGGGACCAGCCCAGTACTTC. The chain is built from TRBV11-1 and TRBJ2-5; the D call may be TRBD1 or TRBD2 (5 bases each). The germline gives CDR1 SGHAT, CDR2 FQDESV (reference sequence). This CDR3 comprises 12 residues. V lost 3 bases to trimming and J lost 9 bases, with 11 bases between them.

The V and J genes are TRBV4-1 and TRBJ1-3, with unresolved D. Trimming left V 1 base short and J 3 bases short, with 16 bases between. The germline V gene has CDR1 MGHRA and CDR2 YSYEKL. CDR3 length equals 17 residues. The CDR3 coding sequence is TGCGCCAGCAGCCAAGGCCCCCTGGGAGGTTTTGGAAACACCATATATTTT. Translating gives CASSQGPLGGFGNTIYF.

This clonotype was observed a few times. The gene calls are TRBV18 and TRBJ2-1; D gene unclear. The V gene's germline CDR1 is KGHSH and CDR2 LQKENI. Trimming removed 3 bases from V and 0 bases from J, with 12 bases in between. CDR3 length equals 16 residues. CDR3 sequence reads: CASSPSDGSSYNEQFF. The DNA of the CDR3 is TGTGCCAGCTCACCTTCCGACGGAAGCTCCTACAATGAGCAGTTCTTC.

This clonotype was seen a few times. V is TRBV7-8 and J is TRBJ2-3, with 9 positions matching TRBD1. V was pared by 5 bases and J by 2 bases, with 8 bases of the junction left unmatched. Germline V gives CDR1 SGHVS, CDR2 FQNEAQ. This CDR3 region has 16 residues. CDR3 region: CASSTYRGLVTDTQYF. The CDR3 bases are TGTGCCAGCAGCACATACAGGGGGCTTGTCACAGATACGCAGTATTTT. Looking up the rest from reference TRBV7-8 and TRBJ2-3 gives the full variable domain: GAGVSQSPRYKVAKRGQDVALRCDPISGHVSLFWYQQALGQGPEFLTYFQNEAQLDKSGLPSDRFFAERPEGSVSTLKIQRTQQEDSAVYLCASSTYRGLVTDTQYFGPGTRLTVL.

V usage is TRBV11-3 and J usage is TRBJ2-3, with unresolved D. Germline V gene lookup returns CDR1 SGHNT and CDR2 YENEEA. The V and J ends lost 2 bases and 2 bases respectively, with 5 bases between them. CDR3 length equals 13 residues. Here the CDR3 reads CASSLSDTDTQYF. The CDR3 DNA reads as TGTGCCAGCAGCTTATCCGACACAGATACGCAGTATTTT.

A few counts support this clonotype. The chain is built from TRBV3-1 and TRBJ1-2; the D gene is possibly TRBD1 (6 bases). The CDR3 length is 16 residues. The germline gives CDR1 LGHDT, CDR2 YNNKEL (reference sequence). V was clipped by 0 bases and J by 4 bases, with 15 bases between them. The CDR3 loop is CASSQEPGGRVYGYTF. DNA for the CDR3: TGTGCCAGCAGCCAAGAGCCGGGGGGGCGAGTCTATGGCTACACCTTC.